This entry lists 2 T cell receptor beta chains sequenced from one sample in a study of T cell responses to AZD1222 COVID-19 vaccine. Profiling relied on immunoSEQ multiplex PCR, and the TCRdb table lists in-frame clones only, not all of them. This table holds 120,000 or so clones, 70% to 90% found once. Sequenced material: peripheral blood, taken on day 0 of AZD1222 vaccination. The receptors derive from an adult in good health.

With regard to this clone: The same CDR3 also results from other DNA sequences found in this sample. For the CDR3, the DNA is TGTGCCAGCAGCCAAGGGACCATGAACACTGAAGCTTTCTTT. Amino acids: CASSQGTMNTEAFF. This chain joins TRBV3-1 (or the pseudogene TRBV3-2) and TRBJ1-1; D is ambiguous. Germline V gene data show CDR1 as LGHDT and CDR2 as YNNKEL (reference sequence). V lost 1 base, J lost 0 bases, and 6 bases lay in between. The CDR3 consists of 14 residues.

This chain connects TRBV18 to TRBJ2-7; D not certain. The CDR3 has 16 residues. Germline V lookup: CDR1 KGHSH, CDR2 LQKENI. Trimming stripped 1 base from V and 1 base from J, with 14 bases between. The CDR3 spells CASSPQGTSLSYEQYF. CDR3 nucleotide sequence: TGTGCCAGCTCACCACAGGGTACGAGTCTGTCCTACGAGCAGTACTTC.